This TCR beta chain comes out of a study of blood T cell repertoires in COVID-19. Study information: The United States, Italy and Spain were the sources of the acute and convalescent COVID-19 samples. T cells, B-cell-depleted T cells, or PBMCs supplied cDNA or gDNA.

This CDR3 spans 15 amino acids. V was pared by 5 bases and J by 10 bases, with 17 bases of the junction left unmatched. Germline V CDR1 and CDR2: SGHRS, YFSETQ. As originally analysed: Amplification of reference gene primers was used by the study to estimate nucleated cell counts. Clones were read by immunoSEQ multiplex PCR, and TCRdb kept only the in-frame ones, dropping some. V, J and clone size are taken as reported in that table, and D and trimming were inferred from the DNA itself. This sample has approximately 190,000 clones, with 70% to 90% found just once. The origin of this receptor is a man aged 55 to 69 with active or convalescent COVID-19. The V and J genes are TRBV5-1 and TRBJ1-2; 7 positions match TRBD1. Sequenced input: peripheral blood. In DNA, the CDR3 is TGCGCCAGCAGAAAACTACCGGGACAGTCTGAGCTCTACACCTTC. This sequence encodes CASRKLPGQSELYTF.